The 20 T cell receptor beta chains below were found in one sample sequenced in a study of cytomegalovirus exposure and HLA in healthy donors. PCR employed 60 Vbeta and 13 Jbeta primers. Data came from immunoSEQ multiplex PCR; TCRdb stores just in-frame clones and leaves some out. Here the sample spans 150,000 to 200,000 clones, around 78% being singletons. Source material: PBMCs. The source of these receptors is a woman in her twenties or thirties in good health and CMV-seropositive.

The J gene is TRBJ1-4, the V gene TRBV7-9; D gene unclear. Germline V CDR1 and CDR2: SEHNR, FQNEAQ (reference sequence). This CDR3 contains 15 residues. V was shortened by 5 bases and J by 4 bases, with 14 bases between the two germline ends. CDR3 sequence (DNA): TGTGCCAGCAGCCCACACGACACCGTTAATGAAAAACTGTTTTTT. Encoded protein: CASSPHDTVNEKLFF.

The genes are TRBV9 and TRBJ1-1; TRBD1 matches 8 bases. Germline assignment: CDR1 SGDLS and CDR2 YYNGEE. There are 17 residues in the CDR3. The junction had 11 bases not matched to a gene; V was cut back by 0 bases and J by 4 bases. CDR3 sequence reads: CASSVDPGGNPGTEAFF. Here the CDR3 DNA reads TGTGCCAGCAGCGTAGATCCAGGGGGCAATCCGGGCACTGAAGCTTTCTTT.

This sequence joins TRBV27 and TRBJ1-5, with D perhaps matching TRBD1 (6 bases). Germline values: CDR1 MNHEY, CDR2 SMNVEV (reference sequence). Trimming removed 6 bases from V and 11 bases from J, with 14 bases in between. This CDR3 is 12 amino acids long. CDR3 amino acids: CASSDPGQSQHF. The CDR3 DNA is TGTGCCAGCAGCGATCCGGGACAATCCCAGCATTTT.

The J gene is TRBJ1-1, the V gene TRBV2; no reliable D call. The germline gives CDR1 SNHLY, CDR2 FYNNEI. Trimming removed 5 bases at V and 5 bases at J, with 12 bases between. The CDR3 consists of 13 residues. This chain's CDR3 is CASSFQIETEAFF. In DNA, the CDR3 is TGTGCCAGCAGTTTTCAAATCGAGACTGAAGCTTTCTTT.

CDR3 in amino acids: CASSEGQSSTDTQYF. The CDR3 DNA follows: TGCGCCAGCAGTGAGGGACAGTCGAGCACAGATACGCAGTATTTT. The chain is built from TRBV10-1 and TRBJ2-3, with D perhaps matching TRBD1 (6 bases). CDR3 length: 15 residues. Per germline, CDR1 WNHNN and CDR2 SYGVQD (reference sequence). The V and J ends lost 2 bases and 0 bases respectively, with 9 bases between them.

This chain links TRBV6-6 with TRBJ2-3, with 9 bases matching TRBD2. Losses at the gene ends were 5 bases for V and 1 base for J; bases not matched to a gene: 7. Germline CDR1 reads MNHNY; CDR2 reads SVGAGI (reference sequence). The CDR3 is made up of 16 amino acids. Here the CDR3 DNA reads TGTGCCAGCAGTCACCTGAGGACTAGCGGCACAGATACGCAGTATTTT. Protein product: CASSHLRTSGTDTQYF.

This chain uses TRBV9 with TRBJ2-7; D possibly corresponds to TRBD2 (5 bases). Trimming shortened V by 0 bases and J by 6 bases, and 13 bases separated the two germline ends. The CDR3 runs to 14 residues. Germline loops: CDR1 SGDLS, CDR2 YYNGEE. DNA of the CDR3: TGTGCCAGCAGCGTAGTGGCTAGCAGTATCGAGCAGTACTTC. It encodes CASSVVASSIEQYF.

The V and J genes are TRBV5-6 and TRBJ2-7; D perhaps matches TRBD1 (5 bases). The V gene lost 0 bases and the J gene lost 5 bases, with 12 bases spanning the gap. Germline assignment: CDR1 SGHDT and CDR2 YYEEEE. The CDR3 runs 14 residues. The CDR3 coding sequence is TGTGCCAGCAGCTTGGTAGGCAGGGCGAACGAGCAGTACTTC. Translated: CASSLVGRANEQYF.

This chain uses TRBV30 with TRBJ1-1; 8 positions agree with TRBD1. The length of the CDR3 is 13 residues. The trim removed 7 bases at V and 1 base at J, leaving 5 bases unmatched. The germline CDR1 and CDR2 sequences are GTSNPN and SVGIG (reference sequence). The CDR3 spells CASDRGGNTEAFF. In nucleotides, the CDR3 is TGTGCCTCAGACAGGGGAGGGAACACTGAAGCTTTCTTT.

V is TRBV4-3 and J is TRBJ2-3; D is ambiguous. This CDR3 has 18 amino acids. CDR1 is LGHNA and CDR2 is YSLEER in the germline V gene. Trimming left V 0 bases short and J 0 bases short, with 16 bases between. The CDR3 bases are TGCGCCAGCAGCCAAGATGCCGGTCCCTTACCTAGCACAGATACGCAGTATTTT. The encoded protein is CASSQDAGPLPSTDTQYF.

DNA of the CDR3: TGTGCCAGTAGTATATCGTCCAGGGGGTTGTACGAGCAGTACTTC. It is translated as CASSISSRGLYEQYF. This rearrangement joins TRBV19 to TRBJ2-7, with 7 nucleotides matching TRBD1. CDR3 length: 15 residues. The J segment lost 4 bases and the V segment lost 2 bases, leaving 8 bases of the junction unmatched. Germline assignment: CDR1 LNHDA and CDR2 SQIVND (reference sequence). Using reference TRBV19 and TRBJ2-7 for the parts outside the CDR3, the full variable domain is DGGITQSPKYLFRKEGQNVTLSCEQNLNHDAMYWYRQDPGQGLRLIYYSQIVNDFQKGDIAEGYSVSREKKESFPLTVTSAQKNPTAFYLCASSISSRGLYEQYFGPGTRLTVT.

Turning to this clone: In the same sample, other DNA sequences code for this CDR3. The chain's CDR3 is CAWSVGGSSYEQYF. CDR3 DNA sequence: TGTGCCTGGAGTGTAGGAGGGAGCTCCTACGAGCAGTACTTC. This chain connects TRBV30 to TRBJ2-7; possible D gene TRBD2, 6 bases. The ends were cut back, 0 bases at V and 0 bases at J, with 9 bases in the middle. CDR1 GTSNPN and CDR2 SVGIG come from the germline V gene (reference sequence). The CDR3 runs to 14 residues.

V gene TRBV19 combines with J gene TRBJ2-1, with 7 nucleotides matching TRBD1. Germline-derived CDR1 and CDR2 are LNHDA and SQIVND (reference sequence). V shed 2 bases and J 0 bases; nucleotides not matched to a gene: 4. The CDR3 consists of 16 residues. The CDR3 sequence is CASSIPTGSSYNEQFF. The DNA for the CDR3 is TGTGCCAGTAGTATACCGACAGGGAGCTCCTACAATGAGCAGTTCTTC. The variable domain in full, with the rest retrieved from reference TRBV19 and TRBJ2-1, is DGGITQSPKYLFRKEGQNVTLSCEQNLNHDAMYWYRQDPGQGLRLIYYSQIVNDFQKGDIAEGYSVSREKKESFPLTVTSAQKNPTAFYLCASSIPTGSSYNEQFFGPGTRLTVL.

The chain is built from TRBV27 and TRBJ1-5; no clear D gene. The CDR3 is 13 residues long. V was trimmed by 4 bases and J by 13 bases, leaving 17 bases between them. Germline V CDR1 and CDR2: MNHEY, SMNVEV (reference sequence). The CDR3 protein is CASSSGWGALQHF. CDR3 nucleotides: TGTGCCAGCAGTTCTGGCTGGGGAGCGTTGCAGCATTTT.

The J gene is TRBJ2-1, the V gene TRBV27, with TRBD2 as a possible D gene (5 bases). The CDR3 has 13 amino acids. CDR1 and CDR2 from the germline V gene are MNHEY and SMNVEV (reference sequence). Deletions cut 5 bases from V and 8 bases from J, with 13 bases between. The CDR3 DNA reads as TGTGCCAGCAGTCCCTCAGCGGACGATGAGCAGTTCTTC. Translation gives CASSPSADDEQFF.

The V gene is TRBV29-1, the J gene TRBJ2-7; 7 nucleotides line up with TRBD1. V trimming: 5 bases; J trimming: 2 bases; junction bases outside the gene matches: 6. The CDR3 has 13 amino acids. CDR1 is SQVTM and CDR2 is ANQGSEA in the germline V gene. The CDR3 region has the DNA TGCAGCGTTAGGACAGGATCCGCCTACGAGCAGTACTTC. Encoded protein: CSVRTGSAYEQYF.

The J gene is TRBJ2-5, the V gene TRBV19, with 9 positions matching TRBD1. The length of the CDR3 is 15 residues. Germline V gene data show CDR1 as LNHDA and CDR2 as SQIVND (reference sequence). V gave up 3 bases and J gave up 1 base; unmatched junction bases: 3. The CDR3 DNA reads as TGTGCCAGTAGTATGGGGACAGGGACCCAAGAGACCCAGTACTTC. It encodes CASSMGTGTQETQYF.

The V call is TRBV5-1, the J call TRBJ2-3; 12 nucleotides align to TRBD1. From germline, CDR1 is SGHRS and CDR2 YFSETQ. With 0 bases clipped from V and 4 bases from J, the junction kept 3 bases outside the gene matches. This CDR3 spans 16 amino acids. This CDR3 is CASSLAGTGGADTQYF. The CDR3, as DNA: TGCGCCAGCAGCTTGGCCGGGACAGGGGGCGCAGATACGCAGTATTTT.

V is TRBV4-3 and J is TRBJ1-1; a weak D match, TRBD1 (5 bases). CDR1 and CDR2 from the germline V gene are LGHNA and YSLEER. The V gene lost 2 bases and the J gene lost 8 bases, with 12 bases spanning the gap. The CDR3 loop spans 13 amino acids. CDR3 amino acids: CASSQSRRTEAFF. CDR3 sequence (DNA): TGCGCCAGCAGCCAATCCCGCCGGACAGAAGCTTTCTTT.

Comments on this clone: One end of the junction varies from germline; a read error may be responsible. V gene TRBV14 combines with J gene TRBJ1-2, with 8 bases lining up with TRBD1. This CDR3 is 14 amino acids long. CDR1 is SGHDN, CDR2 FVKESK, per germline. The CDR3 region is CASSQVQGAGGCTF. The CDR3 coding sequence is TGTGCCAGCAGCCAAGTGCAGGGGGCTGGAGGCTGCACCTTC.